These 18 T cell receptor beta chains were all obtained from the same sample, sequenced in a study of blood T cell repertoires in COVID-19. Profiled with immunoSEQ multiplex PCR; TCRdb holds only in-frame clones, not every one. The repertoire holds approximately 170,000 clones, about nine tenths seen once, with around 3.5% in the top ten. The sequenced sample was peripheral blood. These receptor sequences come from an older man with acute or convalescent COVID-19.

J is TRBJ2-5 and V is TRBV6-5; possibly TRBD2 for D (6 bases). V was pared by 11 bases and J by 3 bases, with 13 bases between. Looked up from germline, CDR1 is MNHEY and CDR2 is SVGAGI. CDR3 size: 12 residues. The chain's CDR3 is CAGRFTEETQYF. The CDR3 DNA reads TGTGCCGGGAGGTTCACCGAAGAGACCCAGTACTTC.

For the CDR3, the DNA is TGTGCCAGTAGTATAGAACCGCCAGATAACACTGAAGCTTTCTTT. It codes for CASSIEPPDNTEAFF. The chain has TRBV19 and TRBJ1-1; D gene unclear. Trimming stripped 0 bases from V and 2 bases from J, with 10 bases between. The length of the CDR3 is 15 residues. The V gene's germline CDR1 is LNHDA and CDR2 SQIVND (reference sequence).

V gene TRBV6-5 combines with J gene TRBJ1-1; no clear D. V was trimmed by 0 bases and J by 3 bases, leaving 8 bases between them. Looked up from germline, CDR1 is MNHEY and CDR2 is SVGAGI. The CDR3 extends over 14 amino acids. Written as DNA, the CDR3 is TGTGCCAGCAGTTACTCGGGCGGGCACACTGAAGCTTTCTTT. This translates into CASSYSGGHTEAFF.

V usage is TRBV9 and J usage is TRBJ2-3, with a tentative D call TRBD1 (6 bases). V was shortened by 4 bases and J by 4 bases, with 13 bases between the two germline ends. CDR1 and CDR2 from the germline V gene are SGDLS and YYNGEE. The CDR3 loop spans 14 amino acids. The CDR3 sequence: CASSNPKGADTQYF. The CDR3 DNA sequence: TGTGCCAGCAGCAACCCGAAGGGGGCAGATACGCAGTATTTT. Drawing the rest from reference TRBV9 and TRBJ2-3, the complete variable domain is DSGVTQTPKHLITATGQRVTLRCSPRSGDLSVYWYQQSLDQGLQFLIQYYNGEERAKGNILERFSAQQFPDLHSELNLSSLELGDSALYFCASSNPKGADTQYFGPGTRLTVL.

The chain combines TRBV28 with TRBJ1-2; tentatively, D is TRBD1 (6 bases). The CDR3 is made up of 14 amino acids. V lost 6 bases, J lost 1 base, and 12 bases lay in between. Germline values: CDR1 MDHEN, CDR2 SYDVKM. CDR3 amino acids: CASSTPGHNYGYTF. The CDR3 coding sequence is TGTGCCAGCAGCACTCCGGGACATAACTATGGCTACACCTTC.

This chain links TRBV6-1 with TRBJ1-6, with TRBD1 as a possible D gene (5 bases). This CDR3 has 17 amino acids. V shed 0 bases and J shed 0 bases, with 9 bases lying between them. Per germline, CDR1 MNHNS and CDR2 SASEGT. The CDR3 reads CASSEAAGNSYNSPLHF. The CDR3 DNA follows: TGTGCCAGCAGTGAAGCAGCAGGGAACTCCTATAATTCACCCCTCCACTTT.

This clone has just one count. The DNA of the CDR3 is TGTGCCAGCAGCATCACAGGGGCCTCCTACGAGCAGTACTTC. It specifies CASSITGASYEQYF. The chain is built from TRBV7-9 and TRBJ2-7; 7 bases match TRBD1. From germline, CDR1 is SEHNR and CDR2 FQNEAQ (reference sequence). This CDR3 comprises 14 residues. Losses at the gene ends were 5 bases for V and 0 bases for J; bases not matched to a gene: 4.

This clone was picked up one time. The chain links TRBV2 to TRBJ2-3; 13 nucleotides line up with TRBD2. Trimming cost V 3 bases and J 4 bases; bases outside gene matches: 4. The CDR3 consists of 16 residues. The germline V gene encodes CDR1 SNHLY and CDR2 FYNNEI. The CDR3 DNA is TGTGCCAGCAGTGACCCGACTAGCGGGAGGCCAGATACGCAGTATTTT. Translating it yields CASSDPTSGRPDTQYF.

This rearrangement joins TRBV6-5 to TRBJ2-3; the match to TRBD2 covers 9 bases. Germline trimming cut 7 bases from V and 0 bases from J; bases unmatched to any gene: 2. This CDR3 has 14 amino acids. Germline V gene sequence: CDR1 MNHEY, CDR2 SVGAGI. This chain's CDR3 is CASTTSGSTDTQYF. In DNA, the CDR3 is TGTGCCAGCACCACTAGCGGGAGCACAGATACGCAGTATTTT.

The chain joins TRBV4-1 to TRBJ1-4, with D perhaps TRBD1 (6 bases). V lost 8 bases and J 6 bases, leaving 22 bases between the germline ends. The CDR3 consists of 16 residues. Germline V gene sequence: CDR1 MGHRA, CDR2 YSYEKL. CDR3 sequence reads: CASAPPTRAGDEKLFF. The DNA for the CDR3 is TGCGCCAGCGCCCCACCGACCAGGGCAGGGGATGAAAAACTGTTTTTT.

This clone has a single count. J is TRBJ1-1 and V is TRBV7-3; 8 nucleotides align to TRBD1. The CDR3 has 14 residues. V dropped 5 bases and J dropped 2; count of bases not matched to a gene: 4. The V gene's germline CDR1 is SGHTA and CDR2 FQGTGA. The CDR3 sequence: CASSRGQANTEAFF. DNA of the CDR3: TGTGCCAGCAGCAGGGGACAGGCAAACACTGAAGCTTTCTTT.

V and J are TRBV4-2 and TRBJ1-5; D call uncertain. The CDR3 is 16 residues long. Trimming removed 0 bases from V and 4 bases from J, with 13 bases in between. Germline loops: CDR1 LGHNA, CDR2 YNFKEQ. CDR3 sequence (DNA): TGTGCCAGCAGCCAAGATTTAAAACGGTTAAATCAGCCCCAGCATTTT. Its protein is CASSQDLKRLNQPQHF.

This clone occurred many times. This chain uses TRBV2 with TRBJ1-6, with D unclear. Per the germline V gene, CDR1 is SNHLY and CDR2 is FYNNEI. V was clipped by 10 bases and J by 4 bases, with 8 bases between them. This CDR3 region has 12 residues. In DNA form, the CDR3 reads TGTGCCACCCAGACTTATAATTCACCCCTCCACTTT. Translation gives CATQTYNSPLHF.

The rearrangement links TRBV5-1 to TRBJ2-1, with TRBD1 matching 12 bases. In germline, CDR1 is SGHRS, CDR2 YFSETQ. Trimming removed 2 bases from V and 6 bases from J; junction bases left unmatched: 9. CDR3 length equals 17 residues. The CDR3, as DNA: TGCGCCAGCAGCTTCCGGGACAGGGGGCCTAAGGGCAATGAGCAGTTCTTC. Amino acids: CASSFRDRGPKGNEQFF.

The chain links TRBV27 to TRBJ2-3; TRBD2 is a possible D gene (7 bases). Germline CDR1 is MNHEY and CDR2 is SMNVEV (reference sequence). The CDR3 is made up of 15 amino acids. Deletions cut 4 bases from V and 0 bases from J, with 11 bases between. The chain's CDR3 is CASSSGGLSTDTQYF. The CDR3 DNA is TGTGCCAGCAGTTCGGGGGGCCTAAGCACAGATACGCAGTATTTT.

The chain uses TRBV5-6 and TRBJ1-1; the D is unclear. The V end lost 0 bases, the J end lost 5 bases, and 11 bases lay between the germline ends. The CDR3 extends over 14 amino acids. Germline V gene lookup returns CDR1 SGHDT and CDR2 YYEEEE. DNA of the CDR3: TGTGCCAGCAGCTTGGTCGCGGCTGGAACTGAAGCTTTCTTT. Protein sequence: CASSLVAAGTEAFF.

The chain employs TRBV18 and TRBJ1-1, with a weak D call TRBD1 (6 bases). The CDR3 has 14 amino acids. Per the germline V gene, CDR1 is KGHSH and CDR2 is LQKENI. V lost 3 bases to trimming and J lost 7 bases, with 15 bases between them. The CDR3 nucleotides are TGTGCCAGCTCACCGACGACAGGCGAACATGAAGCTTTCTTT. It encodes CASSPTTGEHEAFF.

The DNA of the CDR3 is TGTGCCAGCTCACCACAAGGACAGGGTGGACAAGAGACCCAGTACTTC. Its translation: CASSPQGQGGQETQYF. This chain links TRBV18 with TRBJ2-5; 8 bases are shared with TRBD1. Germline V CDR1 and CDR2: KGHSH, LQKENI. The CDR3 sequence is 16 residues long. V was pared by 1 base and J by 2 bases, with 6 bases of the junction left unmatched.